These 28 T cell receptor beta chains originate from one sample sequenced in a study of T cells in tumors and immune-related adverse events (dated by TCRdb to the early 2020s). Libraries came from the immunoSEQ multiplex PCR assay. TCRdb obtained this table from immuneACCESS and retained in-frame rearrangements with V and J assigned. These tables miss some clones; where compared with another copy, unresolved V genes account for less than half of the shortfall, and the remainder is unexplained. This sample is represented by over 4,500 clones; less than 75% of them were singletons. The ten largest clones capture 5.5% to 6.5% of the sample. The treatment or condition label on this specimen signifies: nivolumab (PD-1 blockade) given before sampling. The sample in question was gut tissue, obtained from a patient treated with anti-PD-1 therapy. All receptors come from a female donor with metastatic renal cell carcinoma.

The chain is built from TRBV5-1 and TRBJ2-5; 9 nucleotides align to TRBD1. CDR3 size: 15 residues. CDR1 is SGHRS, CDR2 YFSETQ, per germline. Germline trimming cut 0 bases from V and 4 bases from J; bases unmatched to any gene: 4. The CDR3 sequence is CASSLGGQGGETQYF. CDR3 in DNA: TGCGCCAGCAGCTTGGGGGGACAGGGAGGAGAGACCCAGTACTTC. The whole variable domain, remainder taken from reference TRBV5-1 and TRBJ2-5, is KAGVTQTPRYLIKTRGQQVTLSCSPISGHRSVSWYQQTPGQGLQFLFEYFSETQRNKGNFPGRFSGRQFSNSRSEMNVSTLELGDSALYLCASSLGGQGGETQYFGPGTRLLVL.

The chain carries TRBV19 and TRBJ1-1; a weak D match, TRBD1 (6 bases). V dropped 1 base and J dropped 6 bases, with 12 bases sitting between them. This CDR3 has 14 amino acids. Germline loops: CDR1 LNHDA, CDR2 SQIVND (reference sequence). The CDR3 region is CASSIVGGRAEAFF. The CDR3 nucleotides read TGTGCCAGTAGTATAGTAGGGGGAAGGGCTGAAGCTTTCTTT.

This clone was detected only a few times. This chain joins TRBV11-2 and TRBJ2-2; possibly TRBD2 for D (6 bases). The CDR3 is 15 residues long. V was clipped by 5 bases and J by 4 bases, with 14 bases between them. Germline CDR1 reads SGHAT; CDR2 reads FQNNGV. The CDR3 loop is CASSPRGLFTGELFF. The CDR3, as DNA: TGTGCCAGCAGCCCGCGGGGACTGTTCACCGGGGAGCTGTTTTTT.

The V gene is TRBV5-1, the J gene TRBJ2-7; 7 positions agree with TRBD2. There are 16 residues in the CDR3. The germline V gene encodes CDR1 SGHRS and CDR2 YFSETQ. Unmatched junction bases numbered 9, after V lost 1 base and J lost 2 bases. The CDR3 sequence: CASSLKAAGAAYEQYF. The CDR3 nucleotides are TGCGCCAGCAGCTTGAAGGCGGCGGGAGCTGCCTACGAGCAGTACTTC.

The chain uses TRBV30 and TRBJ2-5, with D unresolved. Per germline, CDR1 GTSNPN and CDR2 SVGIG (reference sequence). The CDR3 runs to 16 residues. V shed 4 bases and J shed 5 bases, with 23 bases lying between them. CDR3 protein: CAWTRPGSPLGETQYF. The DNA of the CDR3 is TGTGCCTGGACCCGACCAGGCAGCCCGTTGGGGGAGACCCAGTACTTC.

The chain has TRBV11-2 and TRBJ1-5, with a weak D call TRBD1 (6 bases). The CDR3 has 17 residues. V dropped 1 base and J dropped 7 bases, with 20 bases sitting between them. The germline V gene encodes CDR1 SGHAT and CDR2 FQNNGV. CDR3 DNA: TGTGCCAGCAGCTTAGGGGAACCTGGGGCTACAGGGCAGCCCCAGCATTTT. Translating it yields CASSLGEPGATGQPQHF.

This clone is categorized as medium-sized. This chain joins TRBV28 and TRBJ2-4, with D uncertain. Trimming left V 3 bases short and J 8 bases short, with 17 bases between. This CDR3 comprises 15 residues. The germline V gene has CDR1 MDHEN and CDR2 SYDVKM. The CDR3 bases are TGTGCCAGCAGTTTTTACGGAAGAGGTATAGACATTCAGTACTTC. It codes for CASSFYGRGIDIQYF.

CDR3 DNA sequence: TGCGCCAGCAGCTTGGATACAGGGGTTGATCAGCCCCAGCATTTT. Amino acid sequence: CASSLDTGVDQPQHF. V usage is TRBV5-1 and J usage is TRBJ1-5, with TRBD1 identical over 7 bases. V shed 0 bases, J shed 5 bases, and the junction held 5 bases outside the gene matches. CDR3 length: 15 amino acids. Germline V CDR1 and CDR2: SGHRS, YFSETQ.

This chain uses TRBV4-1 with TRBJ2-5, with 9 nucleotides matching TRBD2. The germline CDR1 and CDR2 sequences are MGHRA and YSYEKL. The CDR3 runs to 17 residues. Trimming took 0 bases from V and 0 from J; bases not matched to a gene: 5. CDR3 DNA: TGCGCCAGCAGCCAAGAAGGCGGGGGGGCGGACCAAGAGACCCAGTACTTC. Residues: CASSQEGGGADQETQYF.

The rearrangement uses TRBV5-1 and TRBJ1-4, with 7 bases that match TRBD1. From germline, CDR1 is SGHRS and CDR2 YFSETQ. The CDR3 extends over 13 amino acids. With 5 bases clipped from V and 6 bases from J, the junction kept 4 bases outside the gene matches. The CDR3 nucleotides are TGCGCCAGCAGACAGGGGCCAGATGAAAAACTGTTTTTT. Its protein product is CASRQGPDEKLFF.

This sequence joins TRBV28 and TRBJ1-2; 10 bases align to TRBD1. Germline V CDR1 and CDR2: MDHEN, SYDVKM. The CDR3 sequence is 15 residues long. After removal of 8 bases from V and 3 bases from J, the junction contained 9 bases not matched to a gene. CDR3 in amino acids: CASASVGTGDYGYTF. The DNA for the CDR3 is TGTGCCAGCGCCTCCGTAGGGACAGGGGACTATGGCTACACCTTC.

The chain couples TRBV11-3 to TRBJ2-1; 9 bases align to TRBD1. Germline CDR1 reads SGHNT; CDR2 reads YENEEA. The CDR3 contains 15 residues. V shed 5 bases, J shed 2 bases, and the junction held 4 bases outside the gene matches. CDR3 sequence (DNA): TGTGCCAGCAGCATCGGGACAGGGACCTACAATGAGCAGTTCTTC. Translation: CASSIGTGTYNEQFF.

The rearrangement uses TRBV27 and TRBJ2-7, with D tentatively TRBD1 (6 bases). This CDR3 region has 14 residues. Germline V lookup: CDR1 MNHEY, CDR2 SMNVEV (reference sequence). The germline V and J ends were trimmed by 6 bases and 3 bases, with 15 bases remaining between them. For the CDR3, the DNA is TGTGCCAGCAGAATACAGGGTTCTTTCTACGAGCAGTACTTC. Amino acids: CASRIQGSFYEQYF.

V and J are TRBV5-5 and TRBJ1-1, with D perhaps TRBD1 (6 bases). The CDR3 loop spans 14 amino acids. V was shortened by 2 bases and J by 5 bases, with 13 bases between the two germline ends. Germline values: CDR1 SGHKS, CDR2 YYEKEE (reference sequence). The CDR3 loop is CASSFRGTETEAFF. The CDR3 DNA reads TGTGCCAGCAGCTTCAGGGGTACAGAGACTGAAGCTTTCTTT.

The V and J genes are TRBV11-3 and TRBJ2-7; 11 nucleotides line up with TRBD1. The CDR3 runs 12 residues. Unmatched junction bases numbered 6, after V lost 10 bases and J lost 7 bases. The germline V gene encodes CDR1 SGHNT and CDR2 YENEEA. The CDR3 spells CAIRGQGGEQYF. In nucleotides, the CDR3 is TGTGCCATCAGGGGACAGGGGGGGGAGCAGTACTTC.

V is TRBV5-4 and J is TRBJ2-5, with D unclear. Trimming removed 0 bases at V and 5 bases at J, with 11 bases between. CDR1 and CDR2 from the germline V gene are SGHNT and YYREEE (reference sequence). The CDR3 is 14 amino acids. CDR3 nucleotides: TGTGCCAGCAGCTTGGCGGGTAGGACCGAGACCCAGTACTTC. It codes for CASSLAGRTETQYF.

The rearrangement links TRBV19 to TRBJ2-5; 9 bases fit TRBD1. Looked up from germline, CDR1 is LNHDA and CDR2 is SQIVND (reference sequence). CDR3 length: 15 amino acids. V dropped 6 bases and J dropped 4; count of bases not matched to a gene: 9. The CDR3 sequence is CASSELTGGRETQYF. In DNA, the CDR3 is TGTGCCAGTAGCGAACTGACAGGGGGACGAGAGACCCAGTACTTC.

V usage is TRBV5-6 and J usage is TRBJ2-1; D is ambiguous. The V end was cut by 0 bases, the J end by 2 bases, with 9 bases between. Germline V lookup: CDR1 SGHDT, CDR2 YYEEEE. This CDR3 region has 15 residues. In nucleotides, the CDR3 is TGTGCCAGCAGCTTGGACCCAATCACCTACAATGAGCAGTTCTTC. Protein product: CASSLDPITYNEQFF.

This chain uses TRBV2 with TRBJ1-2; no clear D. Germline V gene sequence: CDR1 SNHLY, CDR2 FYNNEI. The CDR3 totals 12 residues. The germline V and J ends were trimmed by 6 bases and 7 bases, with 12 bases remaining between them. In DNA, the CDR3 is TGTGCCAGCAGGCCGGACGCAGTTGGCTACACCTTC. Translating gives CASRPDAVGYTF.

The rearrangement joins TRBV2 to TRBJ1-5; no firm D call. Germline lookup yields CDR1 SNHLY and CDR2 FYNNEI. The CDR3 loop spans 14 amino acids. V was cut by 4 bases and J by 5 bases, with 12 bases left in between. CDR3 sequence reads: CASSGVGGYQPQHF. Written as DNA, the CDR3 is TGTGCCAGCAGTGGTGTAGGAGGGTATCAGCCCCAGCATTTT.

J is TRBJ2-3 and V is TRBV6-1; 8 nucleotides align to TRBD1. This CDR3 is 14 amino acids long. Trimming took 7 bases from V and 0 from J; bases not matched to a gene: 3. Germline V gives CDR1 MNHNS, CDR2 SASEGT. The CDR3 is CASTWTGSTDTQYF. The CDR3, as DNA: TGTGCCAGCACCTGGACAGGGAGCACAGATACGCAGTATTTT.

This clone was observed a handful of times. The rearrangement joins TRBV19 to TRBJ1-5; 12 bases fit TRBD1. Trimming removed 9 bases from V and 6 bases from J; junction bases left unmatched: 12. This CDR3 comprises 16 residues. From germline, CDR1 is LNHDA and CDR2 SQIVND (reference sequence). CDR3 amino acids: CASLNPGQGASQPQHF. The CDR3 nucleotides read TGTGCCAGCCTTAATCCGGGACAGGGGGCATCTCAGCCCCAGCATTTT.

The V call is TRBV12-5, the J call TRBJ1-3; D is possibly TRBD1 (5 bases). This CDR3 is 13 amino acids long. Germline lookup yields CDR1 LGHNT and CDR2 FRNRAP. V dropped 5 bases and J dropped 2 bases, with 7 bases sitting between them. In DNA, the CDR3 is TGTGCTAGTGGTATAGGGGCTGGAAACACCATATATTTT. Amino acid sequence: CASGIGAGNTIYF.

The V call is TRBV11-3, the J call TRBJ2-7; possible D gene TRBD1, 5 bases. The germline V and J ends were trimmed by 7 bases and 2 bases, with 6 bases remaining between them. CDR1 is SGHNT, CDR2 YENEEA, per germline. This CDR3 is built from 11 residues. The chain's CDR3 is CASKGAYEQYF. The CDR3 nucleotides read TGTGCCAGCAAAGGGGCCTACGAGCAGTACTTC.

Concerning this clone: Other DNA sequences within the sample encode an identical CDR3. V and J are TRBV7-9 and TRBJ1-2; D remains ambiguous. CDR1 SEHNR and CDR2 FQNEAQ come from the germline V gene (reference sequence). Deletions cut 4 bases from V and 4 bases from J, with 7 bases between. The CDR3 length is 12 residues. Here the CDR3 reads CASSSGPYGYTF. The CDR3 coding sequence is TGTGCCAGCAGCTCCGGACCCTATGGCTACACCTTC.

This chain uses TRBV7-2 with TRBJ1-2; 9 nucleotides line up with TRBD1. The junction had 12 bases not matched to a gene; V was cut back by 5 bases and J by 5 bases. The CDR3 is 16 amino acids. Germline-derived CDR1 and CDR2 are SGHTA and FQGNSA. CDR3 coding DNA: TGTGCCAGCAGCCCCCGTATGCGGACAGGGGAGTATGGCTACACCTTC. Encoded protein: CASSPRMRTGEYGYTF.

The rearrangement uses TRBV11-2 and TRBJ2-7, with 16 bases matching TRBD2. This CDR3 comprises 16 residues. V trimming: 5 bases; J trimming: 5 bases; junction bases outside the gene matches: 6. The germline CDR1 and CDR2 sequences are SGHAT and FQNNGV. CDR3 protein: CASSHGTSGRVDEQYF. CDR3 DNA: TGTGCCAGCAGCCATGGGACTAGCGGGAGGGTGGACGAGCAGTACTTC.

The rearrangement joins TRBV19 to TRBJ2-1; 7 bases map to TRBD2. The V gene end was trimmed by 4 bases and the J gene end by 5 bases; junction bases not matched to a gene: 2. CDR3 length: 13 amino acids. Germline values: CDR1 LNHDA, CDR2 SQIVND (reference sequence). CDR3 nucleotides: TGTGCCAGTAGTAGGGACTACCACAATGAGCAGTTCTTC. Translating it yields CASSRDYHNEQFF.